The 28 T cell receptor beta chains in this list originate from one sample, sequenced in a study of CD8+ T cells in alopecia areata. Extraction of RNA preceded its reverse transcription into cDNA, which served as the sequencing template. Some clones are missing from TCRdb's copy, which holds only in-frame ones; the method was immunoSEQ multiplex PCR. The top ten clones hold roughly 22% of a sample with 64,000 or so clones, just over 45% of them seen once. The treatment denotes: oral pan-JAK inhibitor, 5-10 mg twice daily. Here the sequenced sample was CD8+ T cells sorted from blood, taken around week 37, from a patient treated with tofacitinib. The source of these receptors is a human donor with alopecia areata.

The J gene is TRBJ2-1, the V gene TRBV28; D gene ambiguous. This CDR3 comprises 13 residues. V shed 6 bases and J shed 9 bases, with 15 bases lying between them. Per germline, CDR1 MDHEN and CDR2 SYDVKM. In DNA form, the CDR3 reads TGTGCCAGCAGAGCAGGCCCCTCGCTTGAGCAGTTCTTC. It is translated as CASRAGPSLEQFF.

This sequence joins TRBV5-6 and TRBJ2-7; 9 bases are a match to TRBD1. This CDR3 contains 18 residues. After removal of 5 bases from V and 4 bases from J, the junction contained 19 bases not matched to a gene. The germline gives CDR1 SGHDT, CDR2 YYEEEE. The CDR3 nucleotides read TGTGCCAGCAGAATCTCCGCTCTCGACAGGGGGATTTTTTACGAGCAGTACTTC. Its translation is CASRISALDRGIFYEQYF.

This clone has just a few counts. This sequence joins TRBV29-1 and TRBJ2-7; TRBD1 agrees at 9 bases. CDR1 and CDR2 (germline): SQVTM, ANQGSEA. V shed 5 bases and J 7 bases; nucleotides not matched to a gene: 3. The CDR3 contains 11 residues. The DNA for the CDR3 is TGCAGCGTTAGACAGGGGGGGGAGCAGTACTTC. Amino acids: CSVRQGGEQYF.

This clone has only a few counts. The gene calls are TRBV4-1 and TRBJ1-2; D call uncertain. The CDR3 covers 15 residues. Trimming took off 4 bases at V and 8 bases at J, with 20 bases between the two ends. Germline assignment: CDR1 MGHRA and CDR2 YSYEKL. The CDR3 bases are TGCGCCAGCAGCCCCTGGCTTGGTGTGGGTGACGGCTACACCTTC. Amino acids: CASSPWLGVGDGYTF.

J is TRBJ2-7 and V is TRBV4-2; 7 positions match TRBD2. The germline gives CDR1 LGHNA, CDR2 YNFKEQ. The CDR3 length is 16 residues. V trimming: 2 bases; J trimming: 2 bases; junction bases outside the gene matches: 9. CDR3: CASSQSRTSPAYEQYF. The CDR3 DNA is TGTGCCAGCAGCCAAAGCCGGACTAGTCCAGCCTACGAGCAGTACTTC.

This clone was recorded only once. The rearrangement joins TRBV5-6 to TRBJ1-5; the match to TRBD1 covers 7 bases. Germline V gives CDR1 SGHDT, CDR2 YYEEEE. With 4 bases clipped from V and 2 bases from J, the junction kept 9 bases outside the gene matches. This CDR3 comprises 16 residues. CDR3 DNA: TGTGCCAGCAGCCTACCCACAGGGGTCTGCAATCAGCCCCAGCATTTT. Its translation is CASSLPTGVCNQPQHF.

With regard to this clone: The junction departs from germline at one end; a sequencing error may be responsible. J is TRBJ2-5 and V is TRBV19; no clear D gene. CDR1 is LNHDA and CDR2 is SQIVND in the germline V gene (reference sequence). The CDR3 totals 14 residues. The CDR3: CASSILAGQGTQYF. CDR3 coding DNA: TGTGCCAGTAGTATCTTAGCCGGGCAAGGGACCCAGTACTTC.

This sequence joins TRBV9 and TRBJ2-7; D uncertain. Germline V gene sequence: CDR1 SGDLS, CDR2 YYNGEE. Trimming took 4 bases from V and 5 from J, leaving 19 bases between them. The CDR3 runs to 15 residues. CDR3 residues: CASSIGTSLVNEQYF. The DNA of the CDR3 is TGTGCCAGCAGCATCGGTACAAGCCTTGTCAACGAGCAGTACTTC. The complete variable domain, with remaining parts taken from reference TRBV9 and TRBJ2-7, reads DSGVTQTPKHLITATGQRVTLRCSPRSGDLSVYWYQQSLDQGLQFLIQYYNGEERAKGNILERFSAQQFPDLHSELNLSSLELGDSALYFCASSIGTSLVNEQYFGPGTRLTVT.

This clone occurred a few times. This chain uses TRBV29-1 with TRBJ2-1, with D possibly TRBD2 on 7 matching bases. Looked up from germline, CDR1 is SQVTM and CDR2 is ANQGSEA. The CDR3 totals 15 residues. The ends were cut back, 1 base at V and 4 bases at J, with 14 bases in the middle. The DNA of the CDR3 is TGCAGCGTTGAAGGCAGAAGGGGGGGGTACAATGAGCAGTTCTTC. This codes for CSVEGRRGGYNEQFF.

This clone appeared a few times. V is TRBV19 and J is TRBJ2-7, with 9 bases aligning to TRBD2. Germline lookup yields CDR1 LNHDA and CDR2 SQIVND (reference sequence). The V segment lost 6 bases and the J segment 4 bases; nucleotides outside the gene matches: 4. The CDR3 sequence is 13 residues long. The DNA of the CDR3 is TGTGCCAGTAGCCTAGCGGGAACTTACGAGCAGTACTTC. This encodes CASSLAGTYEQYF.

CDR3 loop: CASSGDPTALTGNTIYF. CDR3 DNA: TGTGCCAGCAGCGGAGACCCGACGGCATTAACTGGAAACACCATATATTTT. The J gene is TRBJ1-3, the V gene TRBV7-9; no definite D call. This CDR3 contains 17 residues. Deletions cut 5 bases from V and 2 bases from J, with 19 bases between. Per the germline V gene, CDR1 is SEHNR and CDR2 is FQNEAQ (reference sequence).

CDR3: CASRGPGYEQYF. DNA for the CDR3: TGTGCCAGCAGGGGGCCAGGGTACGAGCAGTACTTC. The chain couples TRBV11-2 to TRBJ2-7; a possible D gene is TRBD1 (5 bases). CDR1 SGHAT and CDR2 FQNNGV come from the germline V gene. The CDR3 loop spans 12 amino acids. The V and J ends lost 6 bases and 4 bases respectively, with 10 bases between them.

The DNA of the CDR3 is TGCGCCAGCAGCTCCCCCCGTTTGGACAGGGCAGAGACCCAGTACTTC. Translated: CASSSPRLDRAETQYF. The rearrangement links TRBV5-1 to TRBJ2-5; 8 bases are shared with TRBD1. The CDR3 sequence is 16 residues long. With V trimmed by 3 bases and J by 4 bases, 11 bases remained unmatched. Germline loops: CDR1 SGHRS, CDR2 YFSETQ.

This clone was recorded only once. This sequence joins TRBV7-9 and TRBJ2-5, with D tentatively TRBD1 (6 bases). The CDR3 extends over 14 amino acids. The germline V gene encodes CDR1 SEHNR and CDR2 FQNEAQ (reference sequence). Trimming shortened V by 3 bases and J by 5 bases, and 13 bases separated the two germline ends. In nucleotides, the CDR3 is TGTGCCAGCAGCTTTATACAGGGCAGGGAGACCCAGTACTTC. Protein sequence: CASSFIQGRETQYF. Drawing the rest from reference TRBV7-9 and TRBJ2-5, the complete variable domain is DTGVSQNPRHKITKRGQNVTFRCDPISEHNRLYWYRQTLGQGPEFLTYFQNEAQLEKSRLLSDRFSAERPKGSFSTLEIQRTEQGDSAMYLCASSFIQGRETQYFGPGTRLLVL.

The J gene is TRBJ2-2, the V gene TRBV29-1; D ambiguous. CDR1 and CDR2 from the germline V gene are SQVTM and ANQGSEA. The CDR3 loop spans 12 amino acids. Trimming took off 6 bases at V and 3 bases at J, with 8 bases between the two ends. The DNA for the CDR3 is TGCAGCGTGGGTTTGGACACCGGGGAGCTGTTTTTT. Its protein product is CSVGLDTGELFF.

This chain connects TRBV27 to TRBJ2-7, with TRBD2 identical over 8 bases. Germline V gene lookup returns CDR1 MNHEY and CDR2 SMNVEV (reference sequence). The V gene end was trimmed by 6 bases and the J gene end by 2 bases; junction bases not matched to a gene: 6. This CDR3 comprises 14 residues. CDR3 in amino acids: CASRTGGDAYEQYF. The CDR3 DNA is TGTGCCAGCAGGACGGGGGGGGATGCCTACGAGCAGTACTTC.

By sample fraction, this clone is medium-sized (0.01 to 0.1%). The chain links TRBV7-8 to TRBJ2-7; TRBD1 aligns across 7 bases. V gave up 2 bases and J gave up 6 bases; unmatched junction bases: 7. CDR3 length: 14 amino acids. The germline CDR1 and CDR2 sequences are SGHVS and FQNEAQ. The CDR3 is CASSLRGGVFEQYF. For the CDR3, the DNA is TGTGCCAGCAGCTTAAGAGGGGGCGTTTTCGAGCAGTACTTC. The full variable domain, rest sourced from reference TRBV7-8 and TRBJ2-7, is GAGVSQSPRYKVAKRGQDVALRCDPISGHVSLFWYQQALGQGPEFLTYFQNEAQLDKSGLPSDRFFAERPEGSVSTLKIQRTQQEDSAVYLCASSLRGGVFEQYFGPGTRLTVT.

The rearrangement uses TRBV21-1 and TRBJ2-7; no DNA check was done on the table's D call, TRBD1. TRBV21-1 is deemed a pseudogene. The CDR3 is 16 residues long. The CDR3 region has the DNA TGTGCCAGCAGCATACGAACAGGGGGAAAATCGTACGAGCAGTACTTC. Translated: CASSIRTGGKSYEQYF.

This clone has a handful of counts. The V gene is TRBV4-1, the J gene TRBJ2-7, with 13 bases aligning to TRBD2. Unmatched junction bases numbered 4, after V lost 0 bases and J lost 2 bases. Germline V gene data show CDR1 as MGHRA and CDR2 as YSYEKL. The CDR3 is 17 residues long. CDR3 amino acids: CASSQETGTSGAYEQYF. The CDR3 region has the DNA TGCGCCAGCAGCCAAGAAACGGGGACTAGCGGGGCCTACGAGCAGTACTTC.

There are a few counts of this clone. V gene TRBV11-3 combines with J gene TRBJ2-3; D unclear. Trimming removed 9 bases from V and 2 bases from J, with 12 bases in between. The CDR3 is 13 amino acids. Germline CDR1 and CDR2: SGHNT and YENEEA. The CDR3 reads CARDTTLTDTQYF. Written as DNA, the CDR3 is TGTGCCAGAGATACTACCCTCACAGATACGCAGTATTTT.

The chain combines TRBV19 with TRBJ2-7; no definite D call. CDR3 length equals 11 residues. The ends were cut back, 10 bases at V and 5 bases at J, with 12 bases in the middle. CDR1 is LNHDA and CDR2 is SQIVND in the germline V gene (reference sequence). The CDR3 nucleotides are TGTGCCACCAAGGTGGGAAACGAGCAGTACTTC. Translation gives CATKVGNEQYF.

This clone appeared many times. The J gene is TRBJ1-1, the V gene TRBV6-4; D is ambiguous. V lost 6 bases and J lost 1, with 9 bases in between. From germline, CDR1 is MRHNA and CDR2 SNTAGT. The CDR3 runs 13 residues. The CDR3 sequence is CASSDSANTEAFF. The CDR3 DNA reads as TGTGCCAGCAGCGATAGTGCGAACACTGAAGCTTTCTTT.

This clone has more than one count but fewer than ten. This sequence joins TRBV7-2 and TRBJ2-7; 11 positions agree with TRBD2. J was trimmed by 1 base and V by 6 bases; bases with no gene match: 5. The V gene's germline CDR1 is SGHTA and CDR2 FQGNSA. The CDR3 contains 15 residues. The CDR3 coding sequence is TGTGCCAGCAGTCTTACTAGCGGGAGATCCTACGAGCAGTACTTC. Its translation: CASSLTSGRSYEQYF.

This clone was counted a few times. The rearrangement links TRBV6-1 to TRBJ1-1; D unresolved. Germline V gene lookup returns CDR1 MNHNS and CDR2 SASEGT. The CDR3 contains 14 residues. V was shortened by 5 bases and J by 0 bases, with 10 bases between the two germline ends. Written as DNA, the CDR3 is TGTGCCAGCAGTCCTGGCTTTCTGAACACTGAAGCTTTCTTT. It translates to CASSPGFLNTEAFF.

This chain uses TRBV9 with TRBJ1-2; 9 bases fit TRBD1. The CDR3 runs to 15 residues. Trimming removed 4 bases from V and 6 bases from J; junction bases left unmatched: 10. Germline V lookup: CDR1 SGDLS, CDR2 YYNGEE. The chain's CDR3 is CASSPTLGQGDGYTF. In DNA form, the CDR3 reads TGTGCCAGCAGCCCCACACTGGGACAGGGCGATGGCTACACCTTC.

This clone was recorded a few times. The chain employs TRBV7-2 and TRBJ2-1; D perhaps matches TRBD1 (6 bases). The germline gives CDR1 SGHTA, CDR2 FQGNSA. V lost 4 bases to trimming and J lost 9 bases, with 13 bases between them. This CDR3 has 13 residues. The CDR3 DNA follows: TGTGCCAGCAGCTGGGGCCGGGACATTGAGCAGTTCTTC. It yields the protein CASSWGRDIEQFF.

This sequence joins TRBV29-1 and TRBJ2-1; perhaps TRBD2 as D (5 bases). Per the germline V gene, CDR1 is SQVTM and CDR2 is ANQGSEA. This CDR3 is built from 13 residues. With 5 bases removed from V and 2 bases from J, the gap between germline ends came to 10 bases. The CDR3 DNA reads TGCAGCGTTAAGGGAGTCACCTACAATGAGCAGTTCTTC. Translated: CSVKGVTYNEQFF.

The DNA of the CDR3 is TGCAGCGCCAGGACCCCTACTAACACTGAAGCTTTCTTT. Protein: CSARTPTNTEAFF. The rearrangement uses TRBV29-1 and TRBJ1-1; D gene unclear. Trimming stripped 7 bases from V and 2 bases from J, with 14 bases between. CDR1 and CDR2 from the germline V gene are SQVTM and ANQGSEA. The CDR3 extends over 13 amino acids.